The 31 T cell receptor beta chains below come from one sample, sequenced in a study of cytomegalovirus exposure and HLA in healthy donors (dated by TCRdb to about 2017). Library method: the immunoSEQ multiplex PCR assay. For the multiplex PCR, a mixture combining 60 forward primers for TCR Vbeta segments and 13 reverse primers for TCR Jbeta segments was used. TCRdb limited this immuneACCESS table to in-frame rearrangements with V and J called. A share of clones is missing; checked studies link under half to unresolved V genes, and the rest is unexplained. The sample contains 100,000 to 150,000 clones, about a sixth of them found a single time. About 3% of the sample is held by the ten biggest clonotypes. Sequencing used PBMCs. These TCRs come from a female donor in good health and CMV-seropositive.

The V gene is TRBV15, the J gene TRBJ2-5, with no clear D. The germline V gene encodes CDR1 LNHNV and CDR2 YYDKDF (reference sequence). The CDR3 loop spans 13 amino acids. Trimming stripped 1 base from V and 4 bases from J, with 7 bases between. DNA for the CDR3: TGTGCCACCAGCAGAGCGGTCGGAGAGACCCAGTACTTC. It codes for CATSRAVGETQYF.

The chain combines TRBV7-9 with TRBJ1-2, with D possibly matching TRBD1 (5 bases). CDR1 and CDR2 from the germline V gene are SEHNR and FQNEAQ (reference sequence). This CDR3 is built from 16 residues. The V end was cut by 3 bases, the J end by 5 bases, with 19 bases between. CDR3 loop: CASSFLGGPAEYGYTF. As DNA, the CDR3 is TGTGCCAGCAGCTTTTTGGGGGGACCCGCGGAATATGGCTACACCTTC.

This chain uses TRBV6-5 with TRBJ2-5, with D unclear. Germline lookup yields CDR1 MNHEY and CDR2 SVGAGI. The CDR3 contains 13 residues. V was shortened by 1 base and J by 4 bases, with 7 bases between the two germline ends. CDR3 sequence reads: CASSYWQRETQYF. The CDR3 nucleotides read TGTGCCAGCAGTTACTGGCAACGAGAGACCCAGTACTTC.

The rearrangement joins TRBV2 to TRBJ1-2, with D possibly being TRBD1 (6 bases). CDR1 SNHLY and CDR2 FYNNEI come from the germline V gene. Trimming cost V 5 bases and J 4 bases, with 14 bases left between them. The CDR3 spans 14 residues. In nucleotides, the CDR3 is TGTGCCAGCAGTTTCGGGGGGCAAGGCTATGGCTACACCTTC. It encodes CASSFGGQGYGYTF.

CDR3 sequence reads: CASSIQGGNQPQHF. The CDR3 nucleotides read TGTGCCAGCAGCATACAGGGGGGAAATCAGCCCCAGCATTTT. This chain connects TRBV5-4 to TRBJ1-5, with 8 bases lining up with TRBD1. This CDR3 comprises 14 residues. With 4 bases clipped from V and 4 bases from J, the junction kept 4 bases outside the gene matches. Germline lookup yields CDR1 SGHNT and CDR2 YYREEE (reference sequence).

This sequence joins TRBV9 and TRBJ2-7; possibly TRBD1 for D (8 bases). This CDR3 has 15 amino acids. Deletions cut 2 bases from V and 3 bases from J, with 15 bases between. Germline-derived CDR1 and CDR2 are SGDLS and YYNGEE. CDR3 amino acids: CASSVGGTGGYEQYF. Here the CDR3 DNA reads TGTGCCAGCAGCGTGGGAGGGACAGGAGGCTACGAGCAGTACTTC. The complete variable domain, with remaining parts taken from reference TRBV9 and TRBJ2-7, reads DSGVTQTPKHLITATGQRVTLRCSPRSGDLSVYWYQQSLDQGLQFLIQYYNGEERAKGNILERFSAQQFPDLHSELNLSSLELGDSALYFCASSVGGTGGYEQYFGPGTRLTVT.

The chain recombines TRBV30 with TRBJ1-2; D call uncertain. V lost 5 bases and J lost 0, with 7 bases in between. This CDR3 is 12 amino acids long. The germline CDR1 and CDR2 sequences are GTSNPN and SVGIG (reference sequence). The CDR3 protein is CAWWAPNYGYTF. The CDR3 DNA reads as TGTGCCTGGTGGGCCCCTAACTATGGCTACACCTTC.

This clone was observed a handful of times. V usage is TRBV29-1 and J usage is TRBJ2-1; the D gene is possibly TRBD2 (5 bases). Looked up from germline, CDR1 is SQVTM and CDR2 is ANQGSEA. The V and J ends lost 2 bases and 9 bases respectively, with 17 bases between them. The CDR3 loop spans 14 amino acids. CDR3 region: CSVERRMLNGEQFF. The CDR3 DNA is TGCAGCGTTGAAAGGAGGATGCTGAACGGTGAGCAGTTCTTC.

This clone was seen a few times. The V and J genes are TRBV18 and TRBJ2-5; 7 bases line up with TRBD1. CDR3 length equals 15 residues. The germline gives CDR1 KGHSH, CDR2 LQKENI. The ends lost 3 bases at V and 4 bases at J; junction bases unmatched: 8. The CDR3 coding sequence is TGTGCCAGCTCACCGGGACAGCAAATAGGAGAGACCCAGTACTTC. Translating gives CASSPGQQIGETQYF.

Only a few counts were recorded for this clone. The chain joins TRBV4-2 to TRBJ2-1; TRBD2 agrees at 8 bases. The trim removed 2 bases at V and 2 bases at J, leaving 5 bases unmatched. Germline CDR1 and CDR2: LGHNA and YNFKEQ. The CDR3 has 16 residues. CDR3 nucleotide sequence: TGTGCCAGCAGCCAACTGGCGGGGGGTACCTACAATGAGCAGTTCTTC. Translation gives CASSQLAGGTYNEQFF.

The chain employs TRBV4-3 and TRBJ2-1, with D possibly TRBD2 on 6 matching bases. V lost 0 bases, J lost 9 bases, and 15 bases lay in between. CDR3 length equals 15 residues. Germline V lookup: CDR1 LGHNA, CDR2 YSLEER. CDR3 DNA sequence: TGCGCCAGCAGCCAAGATGGGCGGGATGGGGCTGAGCAGTTCTTC. It yields the protein CASSQDGRDGAEQFF.

This clone was picked up one time. The chain is built from TRBV29-1 and TRBJ1-2; TRBD1 matches 7 bases. Germline lookup yields CDR1 SQVTM and CDR2 ANQGSEA. V dropped 6 bases and J dropped 4; count of bases not matched to a gene: 11. CDR3 length: 14 amino acids. Here the CDR3 DNA reads TGCAGCGTGGAGACTTCAGGACAGGTCTATGGCTACACCTTC. It codes for CSVETSGQVYGYTF.

J is TRBJ1-5 and V is TRBV28, with D tentatively TRBD1 (5 bases). V shed 5 bases and J shed 10 bases, with 24 bases lying between them. In germline, CDR1 is MDHEN, CDR2 SYDVKM. The CDR3 consists of 16 residues. CDR3 coding DNA: TGTGCCAGCAGTGTAAAGACGACAGTAGTGGTTCTCCCCCAGCATTTT. This gives the protein CASSVKTTVVVLPQHF.

The chain employs TRBV5-1 and TRBJ2-2, with D perhaps TRBD1 (6 bases). The CDR3 runs 15 residues. Trimming cost V 4 bases and J 3 bases, with 13 bases left between them. Germline V lookup: CDR1 SGHRS, CDR2 YFSETQ. The CDR3 loop is CASSELTGYTGELFF. CDR3 DNA sequence: TGCGCCAGCAGCGAATTAACAGGGTACACCGGGGAGCTGTTTTTT.

The chain recombines TRBV7-9 with TRBJ2-5, with 10 bases matching TRBD2. This CDR3 has 14 residues. The trim removed 3 bases at V and 3 bases at J, leaving 1 base unmatched. Per germline, CDR1 SEHNR and CDR2 FQNEAQ (reference sequence). CDR3 coding DNA: TGTGCCAGCAGCTTTGGGACTAGCGAAGAGACCCAGTACTTC. This sequence encodes CASSFGTSEETQYF. The whole variable domain, remainder taken from reference TRBV7-9 and TRBJ2-5, is DTGVSQNPRHKITKRGQNVTFRCDPISEHNRLYWYRQTLGQGPEFLTYFQNEAQLEKSRLLSDRFSAERPKGSFSTLEIQRTEQGDSAMYLCASSFGTSEETQYFGPGTRLLVL.

The V gene is TRBV2, the J gene TRBJ2-2; D perhaps matches TRBD1 (5 bases). Germline loops: CDR1 SNHLY, CDR2 FYNNEI. This CDR3 has 15 amino acids. Trimming removed 9 bases from V and 1 base from J, with 15 bases in between. This chain's CDR3 is CASIPIRGNTGELFF. CDR3 bases: TGTGCCAGTATACCTATAAGGGGGAACACCGGGGAGCTGTTTTTT.

The CDR3 sequence is CASSLGKGLAGTDTQYF. CDR3 in DNA: TGTGCCAGCAGCTTGGGGAAGGGACTAGCGGGCACAGATACGCAGTATTTT. The V call is TRBV5-4, the J call TRBJ2-3; 11 positions agree with TRBD2. The CDR3 spans 17 residues. Losses at the gene ends were 0 bases for V and 1 base for J; bases not matched to a gene: 4. The germline gives CDR1 SGHNT, CDR2 YYREEE (reference sequence).

The chain links TRBV4-3 to TRBJ1-2; D is uncertain. The germline gives CDR1 LGHNA, CDR2 YSLEER. This CDR3 region has 14 residues. V gave up 1 base and J gave up 2 bases, with 8 bases separating them. CDR3 sequence reads: CASSQVPENYGYTF. The DNA of the CDR3 is TGCGCCAGCAGCCAAGTTCCAGAAAACTATGGCTACACCTTC.

Concerning this clone itself: One junction end disagrees with the germline gene, perhaps due to a read error. The chain recombines TRBV5-6 with TRBJ1-5; the D gene is possibly TRBD1 (5 bases). Germline CDR1 and CDR2: SGHDT and YYEEEE. The CDR3 has 15 residues. The CDR3 sequence is CASSVGPISNQHQHF. The CDR3 region has the DNA TGTGCCAGCAGCGTGGGACCGATTAGCAATCAGCACCAGCATTTT.

The chain recombines TRBV16 with TRBJ2-3, with 13 bases that match TRBD2. Germline loops: CDR1 KGHSY, CDR2 FQNENV. This CDR3 is 16 amino acids long. V lost 4 bases and J lost 4; bases outside the gene matches: 5. CDR3 sequence: CASSPMGLAGPDTQYF. DNA for the CDR3: TGTGCCAGCAGCCCAATGGGACTAGCGGGACCAGATACGCAGTATTTT.

This clone was counted between two and nine times. The rearrangement joins TRBV29-1 to TRBJ2-7; 9 bases map to TRBD1. Per the germline V gene, CDR1 is SQVTM and CDR2 is ANQGSEA. This CDR3 has 14 amino acids. The ends lost 4 bases at V and 10 bases at J; junction bases unmatched: 14. CDR3 residues: CSVASDMGQGPQYF. In DNA, the CDR3 is TGCAGCGTTGCCTCGGACATGGGACAGGGACCCCAGTACTTC.

The chain is built from TRBV12-5 and TRBJ2-1, with 11 bases lining up with TRBD2. Trimming cost V 0 bases and J 0 bases; bases outside gene matches: 7. This CDR3 has 19 residues. The germline gives CDR1 LGHNT, CDR2 FRNRAP. The CDR3 here is CASGLVQGLADSSYNEQFF. The CDR3 DNA reads as TGTGCTAGTGGTTTGGTTCAGGGACTAGCGGATAGCTCCTACAATGAGCAGTTCTTC.

The rearrangement uses TRBV9 and TRBJ2-1, with D perhaps matching TRBD2 (7 bases). This CDR3 is built from 14 residues. Looked up from germline, CDR1 is SGDLS and CDR2 is YYNGEE. Between the trimmed V and J ends, which lost 2 bases and 4 bases, there was a span of 10 bases. The CDR3 nucleotides are TGTGCCAGCAGCGTCGGGGGGCCATACAATGAGCAGTTCTTC. Residues: CASSVGGPYNEQFF.

The chain has TRBV5-1 and TRBJ2-5, with 7 bases aligning to TRBD2. J lost 1 base, V lost 0 bases, and 0 bases had no gene match. Germline-derived CDR1 and CDR2 are SGHRS and YFSETQ. The CDR3 has 14 residues. In nucleotides, the CDR3 is TGCGCCAGCAGCTTGGGGGGGGGCCAAGAGACCCAGTACTTC. It translates to CASSLGGGQETQYF.

This clone was seen only a few times. A junction boundary mismatches the germline segment, possibly from a read error. This chain joins TRBV5-1 and TRBJ2-1, with D perhaps matching TRBD1 (5 bases). Germline V gene sequence: CDR1 SGHRS, CDR2 YFSETQ. This CDR3 spans 15 amino acids. DNA for the CDR3: TGCGCCAGCAGCCGCGGATGGGGCTCCGACAATGAGCAGTTCTTC. The encoded protein is CASSRGWGSDNEQFF.

This clone appeared a few times. The genes are TRBV28 and TRBJ1-5; D is possibly TRBD1 (6 bases). V lost 6 bases and J lost 2, with 17 bases in between. The CDR3 loop spans 16 amino acids. Germline CDR1 is MDHEN and CDR2 is SYDVKM. The CDR3 DNA reads as TGTGCCAGCAGACAAAACACAGGGCTTGGCAATCAGCCCCAGCATTTT. Its translation is CASRQNTGLGNQPQHF.

In its sample, this clone was seen a few times. The rearrangement uses TRBV25-1 and TRBJ1-2; 7 bases fit TRBD1. The CDR3 length is 13 residues. The trim removed 5 bases at V and 6 bases at J, leaving 6 bases unmatched. The germline CDR1 and CDR2 sequences are MGHDK and SYGVNS. The CDR3 DNA reads as TGTGCCAGCAGTCAAACAGGGGATCATGGCTACACCTTC. Translated, it gives CASSQTGDHGYTF.

The J gene is TRBJ1-2, the V gene TRBV5-1; 7 bases are a match to TRBD1. Germline V lookup: CDR1 SGHRS, CDR2 YFSETQ. Trimming at V came to 5 bases and at J to 8 bases, leaving 9 bases not matched to a gene. This CDR3 has 13 amino acids. The CDR3 nucleotides read TGCGCCAGCAGGATTGACAGGGTGGAAGGCTACACCTTC. It is translated as CASRIDRVEGYTF.

This clone was observed a handful of times. The chain joins TRBV28 to TRBJ1-2; D uncertain. CDR1 MDHEN and CDR2 SYDVKM come from the germline V gene. V was trimmed by 6 bases and J by 7 bases, leaving 12 bases between them. CDR3 size: 12 residues. CDR3 sequence: CASRARGSGYTF. The CDR3 nucleotides are TGTGCCAGCAGAGCACGGGGATCTGGCTACACCTTC.

In this sample, this clone turned up a few times. The CDR3 sequence is CASSLSQGPYEQYF. The CDR3 nucleotides are TGTGCCAGCAGTTTAAGCCAGGGTCCCTACGAGCAGTACTTC. The chain combines TRBV28 with TRBJ2-7; a possible D gene is TRBD1 (5 bases). Between the trimmed V and J ends, which lost 2 bases and 2 bases, there was a span of 10 bases. The CDR3 sequence is 14 residues long. Germline loops: CDR1 MDHEN, CDR2 SYDVKM.

The chain joins TRBV2 to TRBJ2-1, with a possible D match to TRBD2 (7 bases). The V end was cut by 3 bases, the J end by 3 bases, with 15 bases between. The CDR3 runs 16 residues. Germline V gives CDR1 SNHLY, CDR2 FYNNEI. The CDR3 is CASSELKGGGYNEQFF. The CDR3 coding sequence is TGTGCCAGCAGTGAGCTTAAGGGGGGGGGCTACAATGAGCAGTTCTTC.